This T cell receptor beta chain was sequenced during a study of shared clonotypes between healthy human individuals. Study background: The study used three CD4 naive, three CD4 memory, two CD8 naive and one CD8 memory plate per donor. General study points: In this cohort, only blood was sampled, and tissue repertoires likely differ.

Trimming took off 11 bases at V and 4 bases at J, with 18 bases between the two ends. The length of the CDR3 is 13 residues. CDR1 is ENHRY and CDR2 is SYGVKD in the germline V gene. Repertoires were generated with immunoSEQ multiplex PCR, while TCRdb's copy carries only in-frame clones and drops some. The sample consists of about 680,000 clones, about 91% of them appearing once. Notes on this clone: Antigen specificity is unknown.

CD45RO-negative CD8 cells positively selected for CCR7 made up the naive population, which excluded terminally differentiated effector memory CD45RA+ cells. This rearrangement joins TRBV10-3 to TRBJ2-7, with TRBD2 as a possible D gene (6 bases). Material: naive CD8+ T cells sorted from blood. This receptor was obtained from a man aged 30-40 years in good health. The CDR3 spells CASGGNLPYEQYF. The CDR3 DNA reads TGTGCCTCCGGAGGGAATCTCCCGTACGAGCAGTACTTC.